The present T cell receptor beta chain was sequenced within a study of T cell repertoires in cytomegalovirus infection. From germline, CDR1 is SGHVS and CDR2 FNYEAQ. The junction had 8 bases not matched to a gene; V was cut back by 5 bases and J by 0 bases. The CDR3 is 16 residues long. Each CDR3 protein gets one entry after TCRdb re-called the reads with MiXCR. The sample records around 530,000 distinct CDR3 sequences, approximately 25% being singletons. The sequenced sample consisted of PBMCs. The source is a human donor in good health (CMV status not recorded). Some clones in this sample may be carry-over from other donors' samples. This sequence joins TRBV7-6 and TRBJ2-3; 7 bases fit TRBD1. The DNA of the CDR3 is TGTGCCAGCAGCCCCTGGACAGGCCCTAGCACAGATACGCAGTATTTT. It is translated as CASSPWTGPSTDTQYF.